This is a list of T cell receptor beta chains from one sample in a study of blood T cell repertoires in COVID-19. The repertoire was sequenced with immunoSEQ multiplex PCR; TCRdb's copy has only in-frame clones and lacks some. The data contain 200,000 to 250,000 clones, around 78% of them singletons. The sequenced sample was peripheral blood. The receptors come from a woman in her 70s with active or convalescent COVID-19. The CDR3 runs from the conserved cysteine through the conserved F or W. The order of the fields is CDR3 protein, CDR3 DNA, D gene, V gene, clone size, J gene. The D gene is left open where the match is weak. Some rows have no size entry. The others give once, few or many, or a class for an expanded clone.

CDR3aa: CASSEGQGGVYEQYF
CDR3nt: TGCGCCAGCAGTGAAGGACAGGGGGGAGTTTACGAGCAGTACTTC
d_gene: TRBD1
v_gene: TRBV10-1
abundance: NA
j_gene: TRBJ2-7

CDR3aa: CASSFSPGLGSFIDTQYF
CDR3nt: TGTGCCAGCAGTTTCTCTCCCGGACTAGGATCATTTATTGATACGCAGTATTTT
d_gene: TRBD2
v_gene: TRBV28
abundance: NA
j_gene: TRBJ2-3

CDR3aa: CASSENPGRNYGYTF
CDR3nt: TGTGCCAGCAGTGAAAACCCAGGGAGGAACTATGGCTACACCTTC
d_gene: NA
v_gene: TRBV6-1
abundance: once
j_gene: TRBJ1-2

CDR3aa: CASSLFPSGAPKNIQYF
CDR3nt: TGTGCCAGCAGTTTATTCCCGAGCGGCGCCCCCAAAAACATTCAGTACTTC
d_gene: NA
v_gene: TRBV27
abundance: NA
j_gene: TRBJ2-4

CDR3aa: CATERTAGNTIYF
CDR3nt: TGTGCCACCGAGAGGACCGCAGGGAACACCATATATTTT
d_gene: NA
v_gene: TRBV7-2
abundance: NA
j_gene: TRBJ1-3

CDR3aa: CASSYTPGELFF
CDR3nt: TGTGCCAGCAGCTACACCCCCGGGGAGCTGTTTTTT
d_gene: NA
v_gene: TRBV5-4
abundance: NA
j_gene: TRBJ2-2

CDR3aa: CASSESETSRSYEQYF
CDR3nt: TGCGCCAGCAGTGAAAGTGAGACTAGCCGCTCCTACGAGCAGTACTTC
d_gene: TRBD2
v_gene: TRBV10-2
abundance: few
j_gene: TRBJ2-7

CDR3aa: CASSARLGQVSGNTIYF
CDR3nt: TGTGCCAGCAGCGCGAGACTCGGACAGGTCTCTGGAAACACCATATATTTT
d_gene: TRBD1
v_gene: TRBV9
abundance: NA
j_gene: TRBJ1-3

CDR3aa: CASSADREAFF
CDR3nt: TGTGCCAGCAGCGCCGACAGGGAAGCTTTCTTT
d_gene: NA
v_gene: TRBV9
abundance: NA
j_gene: TRBJ1-1

CDR3aa: CASSAGTGGGENIQYF
CDR3nt: TGTGCCAGCAGCGCGGGGACAGGGGGGGGAGAGAACATTCAGTACTTC
d_gene: TRBD1
v_gene: TRBV9
abundance: once
j_gene: TRBJ2-4

CDR3aa: CASAPGGWVSYEQYF
CDR3nt: TGTGCCAGCGCCCCCGGAGGGTGGGTAAGCTACGAGCAGTACTTC
d_gene: NA
v_gene: TRBV28
abundance: NA
j_gene: TRBJ2-7

CDR3aa: CASSPQLAVFVTQYF
CDR3nt: TGTGCCAGCAGCCCACAACTAGCGGTCTTCGTTACGCAGTATTTT
d_gene: TRBD2
v_gene: TRBV6-5
abundance: NA
j_gene: TRBJ2-3

CDR3aa: CASSDGQGEFEKLFF
CDR3nt: TGTGCCAGCAGCGACGGACAGGGGGAATTCGAAAAACTGTTTTTT
d_gene: TRBD1
v_gene: TRBV6-4
abundance: NA
j_gene: TRBJ1-4

CDR3aa: CASRRGTLDNEQFF
CDR3nt: TGTGCCAGTAGGAGAGGCACGTTGGACAATGAGCAGTTCTTC
d_gene: NA
v_gene: TRBV6-5
abundance: NA
j_gene: TRBJ2-1

CDR3aa: CASSPISGRPNTEAFF
CDR3nt: TGTGCCAGCTCACCAATATCAGGAAGACCGAACACTGAAGCTTTCTTT
d_gene: NA
v_gene: TRBV18
abundance: NA
j_gene: TRBJ1-1

CDR3aa: CASSPLAGSYNEQFF
CDR3nt: TGTGCCAGCAGCCCACTAGCGGGCTCCTACAATGAGCAGTTCTTC
d_gene: TRBD2
v_gene: TRBV3-1/TRBV3-2
abundance: NA
j_gene: TRBJ2-1

CDR3aa: CASSVAGTSTSNYGYTF
CDR3nt: TGTGCCAGCAGCGTGGCCGGGACATCAACTTCTAACTATGGCTACACCTTC
d_gene: NA
v_gene: TRBV9
abundance: NA
j_gene: TRBJ1-2

CDR3aa: CASSEGTSYEQYF
CDR3nt: TGTGCCAGCAGTGAGGGGACAAGCTACGAGCAGTACTTC
d_gene: NA
v_gene: TRBV2
abundance: NA
j_gene: TRBJ2-7

CDR3aa: CASSFRGGRETQYF
CDR3nt: TGTGCCAGCAGCTTCCGGGGGGGCAGGGAGACCCAGTACTTC
d_gene: TRBD2
v_gene: TRBV7-2
abundance: NA
j_gene: TRBJ2-5

CDR3aa: CASRAGAGGSNQPQHF
CDR3nt: TGCGCCAGCAGAGCAGGGGCGGGTGGAAGCAATCAGCCCCAGCATTTT
d_gene: NA
v_gene: TRBV5-1
abundance: NA
j_gene: TRBJ1-5

CDR3aa: CASRGQAEETQYF
CDR3nt: TGTGCCAGCAGAGGTCAGGCCGAAGAGACCCAGTACTTC
d_gene: NA
v_gene: TRBV6-5
abundance: once
j_gene: TRBJ2-5

CDR3aa: CATSDPSGTGKDTQYF
CDR3nt: TGTGCCACCAGTGACCCAAGCGGGACCGGCAAAGATACGCAGTATTTT
d_gene: TRBD2
v_gene: TRBV24-1
abundance: NA
j_gene: TRBJ2-3

CDR3aa: CASSKGGGGYQPQHF
CDR3nt: TGTGCCAGCAGTAAGGGCGGTGGAGGTTATCAGCCCCAGCATTTT
d_gene: NA
v_gene: TRBV28
abundance: once
j_gene: TRBJ1-5

CDR3aa: CASRGGGTNEQYF
CDR3nt: TGTGCCAGCAGAGGGGGCGGGACCAACGAGCAGTACTTC
d_gene: NA
v_gene: TRBV6-5
abundance: NA
j_gene: TRBJ2-7

CDR3aa: CASSPHLGQGNSPLHF
CDR3nt: TGTGCCAGCAGCCCACACCTCGGGCAGGGGAATTCACCCCTCCACTTT
d_gene: NA
v_gene: TRBV9
abundance: few
j_gene: TRBJ1-6

CDR3aa: CASSSRTFGDSPLHF
CDR3nt: TGTGCCAGTAGTAGCAGGACTTTCGGTGATTCACCCCTCCACTTT
d_gene: NA
v_gene: TRBV19
abundance: NA
j_gene: TRBJ1-6

CDR3aa: CASSNGGTQYF
CDR3nt: TGTGCCAGCAGCAACGGGGGGACCCAGTACTTC
d_gene: NA
v_gene: TRBV6-2/TRBV6-3
abundance: once
j_gene: TRBJ2-5

CDR3aa: CASSYVRGPLGPQYF
CDR3nt: TGTGCCAGCAGTTACGTGCGGGGACCCCTGGGGCCCCAGTACTTC
d_gene: NA
v_gene: TRBV6-2/TRBV6-3
abundance: NA
j_gene: TRBJ2-5

CDR3aa: CASSTLAGLNTEAFF
CDR3nt: TGTGCCAGCAGTACCCTGGCAGGGTTGAACACTGAAGCTTTCTTT
d_gene: NA
v_gene: TRBV6-6
abundance: NA
j_gene: TRBJ1-1

CDR3aa: CASSSQGFGSIQYF
CDR3nt: TGTGCCAGCAGTTCCCAGGGATTTGGTAGCATTCAGTACTTC
d_gene: NA
v_gene: TRBV6-6
abundance: NA
j_gene: TRBJ2-4

CDR3aa: CASSPWGRDGFNQPQHF
CDR3nt: TGTGCCAGTAGTCCCTGGGGCAGGGATGGCTTCAATCAGCCCCAGCATTTT
d_gene: NA
v_gene: TRBV19
abundance: NA
j_gene: TRBJ1-5

CDR3aa: CASSPGGTGYLQYF
CDR3nt: TGTGCCAGCAGTCCAGGAGGGACAGGATACCTGCAGTACTTC
d_gene: TRBD1
v_gene: TRBV6-5
abundance: NA
j_gene: TRBJ2-7

CDR3aa: CASSLAATGLTDEQYF
CDR3nt: TGTGCCAGCTCACTCGCCGCGACAGGCCTGACGGACGAGCAGTACTTC
d_gene: NA
v_gene: TRBV18
abundance: NA
j_gene: TRBJ2-7

CDR3aa: CASGQGGYTF
CDR3nt: TGTGCCAGCGGACAGGGTGGCTACACCTTC
d_gene: TRBD1
v_gene: TRBV2
abundance: NA
j_gene: TRBJ1-2